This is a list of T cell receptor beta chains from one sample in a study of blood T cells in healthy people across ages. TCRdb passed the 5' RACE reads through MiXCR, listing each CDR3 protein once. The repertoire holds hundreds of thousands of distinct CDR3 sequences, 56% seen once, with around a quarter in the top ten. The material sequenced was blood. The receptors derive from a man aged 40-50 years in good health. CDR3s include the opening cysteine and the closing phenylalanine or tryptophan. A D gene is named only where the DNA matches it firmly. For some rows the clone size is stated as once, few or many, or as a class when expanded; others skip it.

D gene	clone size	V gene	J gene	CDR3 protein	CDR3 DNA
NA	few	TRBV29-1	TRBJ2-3	CSVDSLSTDTQYF	TGCAGCGTTGATTCCCTGAGCACAGATACGCAGTATTTT
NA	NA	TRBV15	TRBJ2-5	CATSRNPGSEETQYF	TGTGCCACCAGCAGGAATCCGGGATCAGAGGAGACCCAGTACTTC
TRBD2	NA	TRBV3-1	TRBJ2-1	CASSQGRGRDNEQFF	TGTGCCAGCAGCCAAGGTCGCGGGAGGGACAATGAGCAGTTCTTC
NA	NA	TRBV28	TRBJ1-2	CASSPGGAYGGYTF	TGTGCCAGCAGCCCCGGGGGGGCGTATGGTGGCTACACCTTC
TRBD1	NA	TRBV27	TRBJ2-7	CASSETGAPYEQYF	TGTGCCAGCAGCGAGACAGGGGCCCCCTACGAGCAGTACTTC
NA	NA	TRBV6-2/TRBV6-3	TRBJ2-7	CASRWTEGQNEQYF	TGTGCCAGCAGATGGACGGAGGGTCAGAACGAGCAGTACTTC
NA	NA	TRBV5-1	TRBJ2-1	CASSFSGARGEQFF	TGCGCCAGCAGCTTCTCGGGCGCACGTGGGGAGCAGTTCTTC
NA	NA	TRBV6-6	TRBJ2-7	CATGRSGGSYEQYF	TGTGCCACCGGGCGGAGCGGAGGCTCCTACGAGCAGTACTTC
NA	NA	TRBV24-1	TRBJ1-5	CANLLYGNQPQHF	TGTGCGAATCTACTCTATGGCAATCAGCCCCAGCATTTT
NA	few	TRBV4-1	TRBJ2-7	CASSQRVVIQEQYF	TGCGCCAGCAGCCAACGTGTAGTGATCCAAGAGCAGTACTTC
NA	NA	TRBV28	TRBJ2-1	CASSPSLRGTRNNEQFF	TGTGCCAGCAGTCCCTCCCTACGCGGGACGAGGAACAATGAGCAGTTCTTC
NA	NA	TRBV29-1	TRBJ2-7	CSVGGKGYEQYF	TGCAGCGTTGGGGGGAAGGGCTACGAGCAGTACTTC
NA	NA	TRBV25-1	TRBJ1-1	CASRWTVETLNTEAFF	TGTGCCAGCAGGTGGACAGTTGAAACCCTGAACACTGAAGCTTTCTTT
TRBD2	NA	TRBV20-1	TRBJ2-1	CSAGPAGGSNEQFF	TGCAGTGCTGGCCCAGCGGGAGGGTCCAATGAGCAGTTCTTC
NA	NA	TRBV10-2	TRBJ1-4	CASSDRHRLFF	TGCGCCAGCAGTGACAGGCATCGGCTGTTTTTT
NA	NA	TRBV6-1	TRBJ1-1	CASSEQTPNTEAFF	TGTGCCAGCAGTGAACAGACACCGAACACTGAAGCTTTCTTT
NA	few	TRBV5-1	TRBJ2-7	CASSSNWGAFYEQYF	TGCGCCAGCAGCTCGAATTGGGGAGCGTTCTACGAGCAGTACTTC
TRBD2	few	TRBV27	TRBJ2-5	CASSLRLAGLQETQYF	TGTGCCAGCAGTTTAAGACTAGCGGGTCTGCAGGAGACCCAGTACTTC
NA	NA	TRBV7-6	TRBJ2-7	CASGFGPFKEQYF	TGTGCCAGCGGCTTTGGGCCCTTCAAGGAGCAGTACTTC
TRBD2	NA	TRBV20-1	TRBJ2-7	CSARDWNSGTYEQYF	TGCAGTGCTAGAGATTGGAATAGCGGGACCTACGAGCAGTACTTC
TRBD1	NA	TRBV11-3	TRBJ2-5	CASSVQGLMETQYF	TGTGCCAGCAGCGTACAGGGGTTAATGGAGACCCAGTACTTC
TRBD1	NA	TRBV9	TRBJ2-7	CASSETGGEYEQYF	TGTGCCAGCAGCGAGACAGGGGGCGAATACGAGCAGTACTTC
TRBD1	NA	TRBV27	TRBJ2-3	CASSFGTGRFPDTQYF	TGTGCCAGCAGTTTCGGGACAGGGAGGTTTCCAGATACGCAGTATTTT
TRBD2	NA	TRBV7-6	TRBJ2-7	CASSLALSAGGLYYEQYF	TGTGCCAGCAGCTTAGCTTTGTCGGCGGGAGGACTCTACTACGAGCAGTACTTC
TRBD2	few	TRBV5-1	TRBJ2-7	CASSSGLAGSEQYF	TGCGCCAGCAGCTCTGGACTAGCGGGATCCGAGCAGTACTTC
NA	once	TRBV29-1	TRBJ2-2	CSVLLTGELFF	TGCAGCGTTCTGTTGACCGGGGAGCTGTTTTTT
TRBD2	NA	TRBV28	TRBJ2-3	CASSSPLAGASPDTQYF	TGTGCCAGCAGTTCCCCTCTAGCGGGGGCCTCCCCAGATACGCAGTATTTT
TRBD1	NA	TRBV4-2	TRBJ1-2	CASSEGQGDNYGYTF	TGTGCCAGCAGCGAGGGACAGGGGGACAACTATGGCTACACCTTC
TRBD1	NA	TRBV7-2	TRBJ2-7	CASSVTGQQYF	TGTGCCAGCAGCGTGACAGGGCAGCAGTACTTC
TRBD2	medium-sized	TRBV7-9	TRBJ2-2	CASRPGGATGELFF	TGTGCCTCAAGACCGGGAGGTGCCACCGGGGAGCTGTTTTTT
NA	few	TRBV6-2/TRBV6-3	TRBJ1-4	CASSYRVRDEKLFF	TGTGCCAGCAGTTACAGGGTGAGAGACGAAAAACTGTTTTTT
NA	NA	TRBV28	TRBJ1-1	CASSLGQLEAFF	TGTGCCAGCAGTTTAGGTCAGCTAGAAGCTTTCTTT
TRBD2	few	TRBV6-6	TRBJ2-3	CASSPRLAGMDTQYF	TGTGCCAGCAGCCCAAGACTAGCGGGGATGGATACGCAGTATTTT
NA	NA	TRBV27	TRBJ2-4	CASSTGDLAKNIQYF	TGTGCCAGCAGTACAGGGGACTTAGCCAAAAACATTCAGTACTTC
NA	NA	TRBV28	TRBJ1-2	CASRPEYGYTF	TGTGCCAGCAGACCTGAGTATGGCTACACCTTC
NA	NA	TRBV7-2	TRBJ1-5	CASSTQDQPQHF	TGTGCCAGCAGCACACAGGATCAGCCCCAGCATTTT
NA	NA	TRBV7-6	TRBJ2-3	CASSPRRGTTDTQYF	TGTGCCAGCAGCCCTAGGCGGGGAACCACAGATACGCAGTATTTT
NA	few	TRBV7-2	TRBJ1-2	CASSLARNGNYGYTF	TGTGCCAGCAGCTTAGCCCGCAATGGAAACTATGGCTACACCTTC
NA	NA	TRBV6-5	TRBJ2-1	CASWSPLYNEQFF	TGTGCCAGCTGGTCCCCACTCTACAATGAGCAGTTCTTC
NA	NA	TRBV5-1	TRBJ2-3	CASLPLSTDTQYF	TGCGCCAGTCTCCCCCTTAGCACAGATACGCAGTATTTT
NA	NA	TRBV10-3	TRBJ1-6	CAISDRGSPLHF	TGTGCCATCAGTGACCGGGGTTCACCCCTCCACTTT
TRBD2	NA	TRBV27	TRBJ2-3	CASSFLLAGGAGTDTQYF	TGTGCCAGCAGTTTCCTACTAGCGGGGGGTGCGGGCACAGATACGCAGTATTTT
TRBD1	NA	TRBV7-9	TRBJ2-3	CASSTDRGRGYTQYF	TGTGCCAGCAGCACCGACAGGGGGCGCGGGTATACGCAGTATTTT
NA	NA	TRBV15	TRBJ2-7	CATSRLDYTYEQYF	TGTGCCACCAGCAGACTTGATTATACCTACGAGCAGTACTTC
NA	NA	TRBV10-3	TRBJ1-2	CAISEGPRAENYGYTF	TGTGCCATCAGTGAAGGGCCCCGGGCCGAGAACTATGGCTACACCTTC
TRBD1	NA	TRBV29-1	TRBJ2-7	CSVEVDRGSYEQYF	TGCAGCGTTGAAGTAGACAGGGGTAGTTACGAGCAGTACTTC
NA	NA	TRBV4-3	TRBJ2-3	CASSQEGPVSADTQYF	TGCGCCAGCAGCCAAGAAGGCCCGGTTTCAGCAGATACGCAGTATTTT
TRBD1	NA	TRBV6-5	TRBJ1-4	CASRQGPTTNEKLFF	TGTGCCAGCCGACAGGGGCCTACAACTAATGAAAAACTGTTTTTT
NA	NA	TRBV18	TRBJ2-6	CASSPRGSQSAGANVLTF	TGTGCCAGCTCCCCACGTGGGTCCCAATCGGCTGGGGCCAACGTCCTGACTTTC
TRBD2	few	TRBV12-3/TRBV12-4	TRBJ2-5	CASSSAGAGIGGLETQYF	TGTGCCAGCAGTTCAGCGGGAGCGGGTATAGGGGGTCTTGAGACCCAGTACTTC
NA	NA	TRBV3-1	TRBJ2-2	CASSQGVGWTGELFF	TGTGCCAGCAGCCAAGGTGTAGGGTGGACCGGGGAGCTGTTTTTT
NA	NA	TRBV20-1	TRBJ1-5	CSASEDLSQHF	TGCAGTGCTAGCGAGGATCTATCCCAGCATTTT
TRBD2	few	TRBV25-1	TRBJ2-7	CASRADRFSGTSGHTHEQYF	TGTGCCAGCAGAGCCGATCGGTTTTCAGGGACTAGCGGGCATACCCACGAGCAGTACTTC
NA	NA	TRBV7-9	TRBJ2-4	CASIQDGGRDDIQYF	TGTGCCAGCATACAAGATGGGGGGCGCGACGACATTCAGTACTTC
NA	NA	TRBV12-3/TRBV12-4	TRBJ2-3	CASSGPDTQYF	TGTGCCAGCAGTGGGCCAGATACGCAGTATTTT
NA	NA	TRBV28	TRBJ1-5	CASRPSLGHPQHF	TGTGCCAGCAGGCCCTCCCTAGGCCACCCCCAGCATTTT
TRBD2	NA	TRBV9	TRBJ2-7	CASSAQVGRERYEQYF	TGTGCCAGCAGCGCCCAAGTGGGGCGGGAGAGATACGAGCAGTACTTC
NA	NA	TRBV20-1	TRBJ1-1	CSARGKRDTEAFF	TGCAGTGCTAGAGGGAAGAGGGACACTGAAGCTTTCTTT
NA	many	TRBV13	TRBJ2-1	CASSPRTAYNEQFF	TGTGCCAGCAGCCCCCGGACAGCCTACAATGAGCAGTTCTTC
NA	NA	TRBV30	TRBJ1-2	CAWSVGGNGYTF	TGTGCCTGGAGTGTTGGGGGGAATGGCTACACCTTC